What follows describes a single T cell receptor (beta chain). J gave up 7 bases and V 5 bases, and 8 bases lay outside the gene matches. Germline CDR1 reads LNHDA; CDR2 reads SQIVND (reference sequence). The CDR3 consists of 16 residues. Clones were read by immunoSEQ multiplex PCR, and TCRdb kept only the in-frame ones, dropping some. The table includes about 350,000 clones, 85% to 90% detected once. The participants were between roughly 18 and 89 years old and came from roughly 24 US areas. This record comes from a study of blood T cell repertoires in COVID-19. The sequencing sample was made of PBMCs or T cells enriched from blood (not recorded which). V and J are TRBV19 and TRBJ2-1; 13 bases align to TRBD2. This clonotype was obtained from a woman in her twenties or thirties who had been exposed to COVID-19. This chain's CDR3 is CASSLSGTSGINEQFF. DNA of the CDR3: TGTGCCAGTAGTCTTTCCGGGACTAGCGGGATTAATGAGCAGTTCTTC.